The clone carrying this TCR beta chain was recorded once. Its antigen remains unidentified. V gave up 7 bases and J gave up 2 bases; unmatched junction bases: 10. Looked up from germline, CDR1 is MNHEY and CDR2 is SVGAGI. CDR3 length equals 15 residues. The data were produced by immunoSEQ multiplex PCR, yet TCRdb's version contains in-frame clones alone and is incomplete. The sample includes 100,000 to 150,000 clones, about 90% of them seen just once. This sample is drawn from a study of T cell responses to AZD1222 COVID-19 vaccine. Regarding the study as a whole: Researchers report vaccine-associated CD4 TCRs spanning spike, with dominance at 160-218 and 743-854. An increase in Spike-specific TCR breadth and depth was observed after two AZD1222 doses. Donor demographics were predominantly white British with a female majority; clonal diversity may be underestimated.

The input for sequencing was peripheral blood, taken on day 0 of AZD1222 vaccination. This sequence was found in an adult in good health. This chain links TRBV6-5 with TRBJ2-5, with 7 bases that match TRBD2. CDR3 sequence (DNA): TGTGCCAGCACCCGACTTGGGGGGGGGCAAGAGACCCAGTACTTC. Its protein product is CASTRLGGGQETQYF.